A selection of T cell receptor beta chains follows, all from one sample in a study of blood T cell repertoires in COVID-19. Some clones are missing from TCRdb's copy, which holds only in-frame ones; the method was immunoSEQ multiplex PCR. The sample holds 210,000 or so clones; 90% are singletons and the top ten take 2% to 3%. The sample was peripheral blood. All receptors come from a man aged 25-45 years with COVID-19, enrolled during active disease. Each CDR3 is given with its conserved first and last residue. Fields, in order: CDR3 DNA, CDR3 protein, D gene, V gene, clone size, J gene. D genes are given only for firm matches. Not all rows give a size; the values are once, few, many and, for expanded clones, a class.

CDR3 DNA: TGCGCCAGCAGCCAAGATGGGGCAGGGAAGGCCAAAAACATTCAGTACTTC
CDR3 protein: CASSQDGAGKAKNIQYF
D gene: .
V gene: TRBV4-1
clone size: .
J gene: TRBJ2-4

CDR3 DNA: TGTGCTAGTGGTTTGGTACTCAGGGGGCTAGGTAGCAATCAGCCCCAGCATTTT
CDR3 protein: CASGLVLRGLGSNQPQHF
D gene: TRBD1
V gene: TRBV12-5
clone size: .
J gene: TRBJ1-5

CDR3 DNA: TGCGCCAGCAGCTCGTGGACAGGCGAGGCCCTCGAGCAGTACTTC
CDR3 protein: CASSSWTGEALEQYF
D gene: TRBD1
V gene: TRBV5-1
clone size: .
J gene: TRBJ2-7

CDR3 DNA: TGTGCCAGCACCCCCGCGCGCGGCTATGGCTACACCTTC
CDR3 protein: CASTPARGYGYTF
D gene: .
V gene: TRBV6-5
clone size: .
J gene: TRBJ1-2

CDR3 DNA: TGTGCCAGCAGTGTGGACAGGTCCGGAAGGACTGAAGCTTTCTTT
CDR3 protein: CASSVDRSGRTEAFF
D gene: TRBD1
V gene: TRBV2
clone size: .
J gene: TRBJ1-1

CDR3 DNA: TGTGCCAGCACCCCCGGCTCTAAAGCGGGAGTCAAGTTCTTC
CDR3 protein: CASTPGSKAGVKFF
D gene: TRBD2
V gene: TRBV27
clone size: .
J gene: TRBJ2-1

CDR3 DNA: TGTGCCAGCAGTTATTACAGTAGCAATCAGCCCCAGCATTTT
CDR3 protein: CASSYYSSNQPQHF
D gene: .
V gene: TRBV6-2/TRBV6-3
clone size: .
J gene: TRBJ1-5

CDR3 DNA: TGTGCCAGCTCACCTACCAGGGGCCAAACCTCCGTCCACTATGGCTACACCTTC
CDR3 protein: CASSPTRGQTSVHYGYTF
D gene: .
V gene: TRBV18
clone size: .
J gene: TRBJ1-2

CDR3 DNA: TGTGCCAGCAGCTTGGAGGGCAGGGGATTTTACAATGAGCAGTTCTTC
CDR3 protein: CASSLEGRGFYNEQFF
D gene: .
V gene: TRBV5-8
clone size: once
J gene: TRBJ2-1

CDR3 DNA: TGTGCCAGCAGCTCCCTAATGGTCGGACTCCTCACGACCTACGAGCAGTACTTC
CDR3 protein: CASSSLMVGLLTTYEQYF
D gene: .
V gene: TRBV11-2
clone size: .
J gene: TRBJ2-7

CDR3 DNA: TGCGCCAGCAGCTTGGACTTCCTCGAGCAGTACTTC
CDR3 protein: CASSLDFLEQYF
D gene: .
V gene: TRBV5-1
clone size: .
J gene: TRBJ2-7

CDR3 DNA: TGCGCCAGCAGCCCGGGACTCACCGACTGGGGAGAAAAACTGTTTTTT
CDR3 protein: CASSPGLTDWGEKLFF
D gene: .
V gene: TRBV5-1
clone size: .
J gene: TRBJ1-4

CDR3 DNA: TGTGCCATCAGTCCTGGCCCCTATGGCTACACCTTC
CDR3 protein: CAISPGPYGYTF
D gene: .
V gene: TRBV10-3
clone size: .
J gene: TRBJ1-2

CDR3 DNA: TGCGCCAGCAGCCAAGATCGGGAGTTCTACAATGAGCAGTTCTTC
CDR3 protein: CASSQDREFYNEQFF
D gene: .
V gene: TRBV4-1
clone size: .
J gene: TRBJ2-1

CDR3 DNA: TGTGCCAGCAGTTCGGGACAGAACTACGAGCAGTACTTC
CDR3 protein: CASSSGQNYEQYF
D gene: TRBD1
V gene: TRBV28
clone size: .
J gene: TRBJ2-7

CDR3 DNA: TGTGCCAGCAGCGAGGGGCAGGGGACATGGGCTTTCTTT
CDR3 protein: CASSEGQGTWAFF
D gene: .
V gene: TRBV11-2
clone size: .
J gene: TRBJ1-1

CDR3 DNA: TGTGCCAGCAGTACTAGAGGGTCAACTAATGAAAAACTGTTTTTT
CDR3 protein: CASSTRGSTNEKLFF
D gene: .
V gene: TRBV9
clone size: .
J gene: TRBJ1-4

CDR3 DNA: TGCGCCAGCAGCTTGGTGGGGACAGGGTACAACACTGAAGCTTTCTTT
CDR3 protein: CASSLVGTGYNTEAFF
D gene: TRBD1
V gene: TRBV5-1
clone size: .
J gene: TRBJ1-1

CDR3 DNA: TGTGCCAGCAGCCCGAACTATGGCTACACCTTC
CDR3 protein: CASSPNYGYTF
D gene: .
V gene: TRBV6-6
clone size: .
J gene: TRBJ1-2

CDR3 DNA: TGCAGCGTTGAAGGCGGGGGAGAGCAGTACTTC
CDR3 protein: CSVEGGGEQYF
D gene: TRBD2
V gene: TRBV29-1
clone size: .
J gene: TRBJ2-7

CDR3 DNA: TGCGCCAGCAGCCCACGGACTAGCGGGGCCTCCTACGAGCAGTACTTC
CDR3 protein: CASSPRTSGASYEQYF
D gene: TRBD2
V gene: TRBV5-1
clone size: .
J gene: TRBJ2-7

CDR3 DNA: TGTGCCAGTAGTATTGGCGCCACGGGTCACTATGGCTACACCTTC
CDR3 protein: CASSIGATGHYGYTF
D gene: .
V gene: TRBV19
clone size: .
J gene: TRBJ1-2

CDR3 DNA: TGTGCCAGCAGCGTAGTGCGGACAGGGAACACTGAAGCTTTCTTT
CDR3 protein: CASSVVRTGNTEAFF
D gene: TRBD1
V gene: TRBV9
clone size: .
J gene: TRBJ1-1